Detailed here is one TCR beta chain. Its antigen is not yet known. No much larger clone is present one base from it, and per-base qualities are unavailable. The CDR3 covers 15 residues, taking in both the cysteine and the phenylalanine. Solely the CDR3 DNA is kept, with 45 bases framed from the first base. V loses 2 bases, J loses 6 bases, and the germline ends lie 15 bases apart. The germline V gene encodes CDR1 SGHRS and CDR2 YFSETQ. Libraries were made using the immunoSEQ multiplex PCR assay. Held by TCRdb, this immuneACCESS table contains in-frame sequences only and omits some clones. Under half of the omission traces to an unresolved V gene where checked; the cause of the rest is unknown. This sample holds fewer than 200,000 clones; around 94% were observed only once. The ten biggest clones cover around 13% of the sample. The data are from a study of control samples from healthy donors and cancer patients (dated by TCRdb to 2020 to 2021).

This TCR was recovered from a man aged 60 to 69 with colorectal cancer. Material for sequencing was PBMCs. Recombination connected TRBV5-1 to TRBJ2-1, with TRBD1 perhaps the D gene, on 6 matching bases. The base sequence is TGCGCCAGCAGCTTACAGGGATCGTTTGGCAATGAGCAGTTCTTC. Translated, this gives CASSLQGSFGNEQFF. Full variable domain (CDR3 extended with the reference TRBV5-1 and TRBJ2-1 proteins): KAGVTQTPRYLIKTRGQQVTLSCSPISGHRSVSWYQQTPGQGLQFLFEYFSETQRNKGNFPGRFSGRQFSNSRSEMNVSTLELGDSALYLCASSLQGSFGNEQFFGPGTRLTVL.